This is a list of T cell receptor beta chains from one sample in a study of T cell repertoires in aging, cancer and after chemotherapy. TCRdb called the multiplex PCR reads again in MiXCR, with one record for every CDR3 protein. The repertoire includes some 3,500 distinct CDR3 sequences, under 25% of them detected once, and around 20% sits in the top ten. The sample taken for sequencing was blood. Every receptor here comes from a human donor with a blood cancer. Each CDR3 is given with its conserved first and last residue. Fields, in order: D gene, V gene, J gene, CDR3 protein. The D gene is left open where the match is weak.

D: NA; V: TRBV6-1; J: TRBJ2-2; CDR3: CASRIGLLYTGELFF
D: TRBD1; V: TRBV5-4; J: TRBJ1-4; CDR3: CASSFTDRAPKKLFF
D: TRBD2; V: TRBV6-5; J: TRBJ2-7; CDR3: CASSYSSGSSYEQYF
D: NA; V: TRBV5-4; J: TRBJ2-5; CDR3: CASSSDSTQETQYF
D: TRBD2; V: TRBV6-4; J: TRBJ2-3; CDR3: CASSDPSGRTDTQYF
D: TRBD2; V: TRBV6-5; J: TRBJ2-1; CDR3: CASSYHSGRGSDEQFF
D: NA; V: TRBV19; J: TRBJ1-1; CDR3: CASSVLAGGTPNTEAFF
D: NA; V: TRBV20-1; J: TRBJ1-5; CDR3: CSAFQNSNQPQHF
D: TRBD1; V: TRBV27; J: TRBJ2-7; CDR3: CASSFGTGASEQYF
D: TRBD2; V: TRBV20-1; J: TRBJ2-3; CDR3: CSARGGAGTSGRASTDTQYF
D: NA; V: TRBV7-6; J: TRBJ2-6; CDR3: CASSKNQQVSGANVLTF
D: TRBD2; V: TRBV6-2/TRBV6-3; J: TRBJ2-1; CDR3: CASSYLLAGGPAYNEQFF
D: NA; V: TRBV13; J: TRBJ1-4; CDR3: CASSPSGKVILAEKLFF
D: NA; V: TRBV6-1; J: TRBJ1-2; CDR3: CATHEQGGGYGYTF
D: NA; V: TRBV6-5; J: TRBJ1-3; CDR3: CASTGGSSGNTIYF
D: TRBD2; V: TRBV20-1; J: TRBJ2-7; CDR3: CSARDGSGSSYEQYF
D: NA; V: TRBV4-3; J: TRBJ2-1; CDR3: CASSRGTVAEIYNEQFF
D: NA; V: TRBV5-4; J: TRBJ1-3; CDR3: CAISIQGLSGNTIYF
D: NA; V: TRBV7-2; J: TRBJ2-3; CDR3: CASSLGAVKTDTQYF
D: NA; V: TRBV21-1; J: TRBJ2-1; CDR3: CASSKRGGPREQFF
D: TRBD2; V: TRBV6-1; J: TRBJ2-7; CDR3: CASYPGASGSYEQYF
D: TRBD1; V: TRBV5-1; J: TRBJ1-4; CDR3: CASSWTGINEKLFF